Below are 10 T cell receptor beta chains sequenced from a single sample in a study of sequential checkpoint blockade in melanoma. Sequencing used immunoSEQ multiplex PCR; TCRdb keeps in-frame clones, though not all of them. The sample includes a few thousand clones, about 64% seen only once; the top ten take 20% to 25%. Treatment in this sample: randomized to nivolumab then ipilimumab (arm A) or the reverse (arm B). The specimen comprised CD8+ T cells sorted from blood (inferred from file names), sampled from a patient given nivolumab and ipilimumab in sequence. These receptors all stem from a human donor with melanoma.

This clone was picked up one time. The CDR3 sequence: CRAGGEGGYTF. For the CDR3, the DNA is TGCAGGGCAGGGGGCGAGGGGGGCTACACCTTC. This chain connects TRBV20-1 to TRBJ1-2; 8 nucleotides line up with TRBD1. Germline CDR1 is DFQATT and CDR2 is SNEGSKA (reference sequence). CDR3 length equals 11 residues.

The genes are TRBV7-9 and TRBJ2-5; TRBD2 is a possible D gene (6 bases). The J call is doubtful: the DNA matches TRBJ2-7 better. This CDR3 has 13 residues. The germline CDR1 and CDR2 sequences are SEHNR and FQNEAQ (reference sequence). The CDR3 DNA is TGTGCCAAAGAGGAGGGGAACTCCTACGAGCAGTACTTC. It specifies CAKEEGNSYEQYF.

The chain links TRBV6-1 to TRBJ1-2, with no clear D. The CDR3 is made up of 11 amino acids. Germline lookup yields CDR1 MNHNS and CDR2 SASEGT. The V end lost 3 bases, the J end lost 9 bases, and 8 bases lay between the germline ends. CDR3 sequence: CASSEVERYTF. The CDR3 nucleotides are TGTGCCAGCAGTGAGGTAGAACGCTACACCTTC.

This clone was seen more than once but under ten times. The chain uses TRBV5-1 and TRBJ1-2; 11 bases fit TRBD1. The CDR3 contains 15 residues. J lost 3 bases, V lost 7 bases, and 8 bases had no gene match. Germline loops: CDR1 SGHRS, CDR2 YFSETQ. The CDR3 DNA reads TGCGCCAGCGGCAATTTGGGACAGGGGGACTATGGCTACACCTTC. Its translation is CASGNLGQGDYGYTF.

As regards this clone: At one end, the junction sequence differs from germline, possibly due to a read error. The rearrangement uses TRBV2 and TRBJ1-1; D uncertain. The germline V gene has CDR1 SNHLY and CDR2 FYNNEI. The CDR3 loop spans 15 amino acids. CDR3 nucleotides: TGTGCCAGCAGTTTAGGGCCCTCGGGGAACTCTGAAGCTTTCTTT. Its protein is CASSLGPSGNSEAFF.

This clone is classed as hyperexpanded. Other DNA sequences within the sample encode an identical CDR3. CDR3 sequence reads: CASSPTGRADYGYTF. Written as DNA, the CDR3 is TGTGCCAGCTCACCCACCGGCAGGGCCGACTATGGCTACACCTTC. The rearrangement uses TRBV18 and TRBJ1-2; D may be TRBD1 (5 bases). Per germline, CDR1 KGHSH and CDR2 LQKENI. The CDR3 covers 15 residues. V was cut by 3 bases and J by 3 bases, with 14 bases left in between.

This clone was found once. Here the CDR3 DNA reads TGTGCCAGCAGCTTGGGACAGCTGCGGACTGAAGCTTTCTTT. It encodes CASSLGQLRTEAFF. The rearrangement links TRBV2 to TRBJ1-1, with 7 bases lining up with TRBD1. Germline V gives CDR1 SNHLY, CDR2 FYNNEI. Unmatched junction bases numbered 9, after V lost 6 bases and J lost 5 bases. This CDR3 contains 14 residues.

The chain carries TRBV7-9 and TRBJ1-2; 7 bases line up with TRBD1. The CDR3 extends over 16 amino acids. The germline V gene encodes CDR1 SEHNR and CDR2 FQNEAQ (reference sequence). J gave up 5 bases and V 5 bases, and 14 bases lay outside the gene matches. The CDR3 DNA follows: TGTGCCAGCAGCAGCGCCCGGGACAGAATAATATATGGCTACACCTTC. It translates to CASSSARDRIIYGYTF.

Sample share makes this clone medium-sized. The chain has TRBV4-2 and TRBJ2-7; 9 bases are shared with TRBD2. The germline V gene has CDR1 LGHNA and CDR2 YNFKEQ. Trimming cost V 1 base and J 4 bases; bases outside gene matches: 5. The CDR3 length is 15 residues. The CDR3 DNA reads TGTGCCAGCAGCCAAGCAGCGGGAGGTTATTACGAGCAGTACTTC. It codes for CASSQAAGGYYEQYF.

The rearrangement joins TRBV7-9 to TRBJ1-1; D is undetermined. Germline CDR1 and CDR2: SEHNR and FQNEAQ (reference sequence). The CDR3 has 12 residues. V gave up 1 base and J gave up 7 bases, with 7 bases separating them. The DNA for the CDR3 is TGTGCCAGCAGCTTAGTCCAGTATGAAGCTTTCTTT. Amino acids: CASSLVQYEAFF.